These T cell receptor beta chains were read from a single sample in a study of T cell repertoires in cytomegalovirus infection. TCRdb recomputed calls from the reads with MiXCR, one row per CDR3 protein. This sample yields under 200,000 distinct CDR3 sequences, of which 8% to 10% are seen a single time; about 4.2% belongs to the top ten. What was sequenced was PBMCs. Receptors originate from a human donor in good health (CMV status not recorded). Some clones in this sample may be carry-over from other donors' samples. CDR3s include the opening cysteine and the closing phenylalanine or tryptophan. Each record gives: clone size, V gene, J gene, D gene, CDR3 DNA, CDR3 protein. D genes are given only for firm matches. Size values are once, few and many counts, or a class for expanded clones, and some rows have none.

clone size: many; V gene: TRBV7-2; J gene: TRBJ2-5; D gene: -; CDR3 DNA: TGTGCCAGCAGCTTTGGTGTGAGTCTGAAAGAGACCCAGTACTTC; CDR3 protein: CASSFGVSLKETQYF
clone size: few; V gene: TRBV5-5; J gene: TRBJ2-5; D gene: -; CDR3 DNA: TGTGCCAGCCATTTAGGCGGGGCAGGGGAGACCCAGTACTTC; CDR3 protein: CASHLGGAGETQYF
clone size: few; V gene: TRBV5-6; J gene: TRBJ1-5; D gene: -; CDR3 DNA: TGTGCCAGCAGCTTGTTCCTCGGGGGTAATAGCAATCAGCCCCAGCATTTT; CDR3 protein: CASSLFLGGNSNQPQHF
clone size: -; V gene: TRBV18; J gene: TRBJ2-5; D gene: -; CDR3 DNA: TGTGCCAGCTCACCACGACACCAAGAGACCCAGTACTTC; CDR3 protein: CASSPRHQETQYF
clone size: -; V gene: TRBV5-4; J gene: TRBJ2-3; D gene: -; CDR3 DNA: TGTGCCAGCAAGTGGCCTAGCACAGATACGCAGTATTTT; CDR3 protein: CASKWPSTDTQYF
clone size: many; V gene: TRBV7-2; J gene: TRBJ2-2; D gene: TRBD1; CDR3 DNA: TGTGCCAGCAGCAGGGACAGTTACACCGGGGAGCTGTTTTTT; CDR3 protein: CASSRDSYTGELFF
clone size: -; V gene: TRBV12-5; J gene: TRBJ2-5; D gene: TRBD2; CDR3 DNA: TGTGCTAGTGTTGGTAGCGGGAGGGTCGGAGAGACCCAGTACTTC; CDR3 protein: CASVGSGRVGETQYF
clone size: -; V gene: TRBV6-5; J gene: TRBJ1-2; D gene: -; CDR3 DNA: TGTGCCAGCAGTTCCATCACTAACTATGGCTACACCTTC; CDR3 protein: CASSSITNYGYTF
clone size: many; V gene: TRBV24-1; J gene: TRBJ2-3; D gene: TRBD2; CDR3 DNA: TGTGCCACCAGTGATCCCCTTCCAACTAGCGGGAGACCCACAGATACGCAGTATTTT; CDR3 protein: CATSDPLPTSGRPTDTQYF
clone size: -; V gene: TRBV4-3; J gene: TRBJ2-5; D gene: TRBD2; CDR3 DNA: TGCGCCAGCAGCCAAGAGTACGGGAGGGCCGGCCAAGAGACCCAGTACTTC; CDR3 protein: CASSQEYGRAGQETQYF
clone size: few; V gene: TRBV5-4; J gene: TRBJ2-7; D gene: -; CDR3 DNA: TGTGCCAGCAGCTTGGAGAATTCGCCAGGGAAGCCTCCCTACGAGCAGTACTTC; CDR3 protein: CASSLENSPGKPPYEQYF
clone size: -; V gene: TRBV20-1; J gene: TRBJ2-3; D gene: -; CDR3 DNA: TGCAGTGCTAGAGAAGGGGGTTTAGATACGCAGTATTTT; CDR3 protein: CSAREGGLDTQYF
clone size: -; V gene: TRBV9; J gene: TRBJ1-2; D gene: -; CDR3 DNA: TGTGCCAGCAGCGTGAACTCTGGGGGTGGCTACACCTTC; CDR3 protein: CASSVNSGGGYTF
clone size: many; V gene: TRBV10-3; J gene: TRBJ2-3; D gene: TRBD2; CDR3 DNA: TGTGCCATCAGTGAGGCGGGAGTACCCACAGATACGCAGTATTTT; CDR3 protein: CAISEAGVPTDTQYF
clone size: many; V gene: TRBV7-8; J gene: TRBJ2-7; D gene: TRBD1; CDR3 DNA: TGTGCCAGCAGCTTGGCCGGGACAGCGATCTCCTACGAGCAGTACTTC; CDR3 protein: CASSLAGTAISYEQYF
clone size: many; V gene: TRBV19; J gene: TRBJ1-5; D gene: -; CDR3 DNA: TGTGCCAGTAGTCCAACGCAGGGAACCAATCAGCCCCAGCATTTT; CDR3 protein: CASSPTQGTNQPQHF
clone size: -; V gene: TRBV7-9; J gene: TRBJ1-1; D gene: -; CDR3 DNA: TGTGCCAGCAGCTCAACGGTGGGAGCTTTCTTT; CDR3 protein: CASSSTVGAFF
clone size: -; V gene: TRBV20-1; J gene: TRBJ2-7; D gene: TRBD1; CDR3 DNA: TGCAGTGCTAGAGATGCGGACAGGGGGCGCATCGAGCAGTACTTC; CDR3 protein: CSARDADRGRIEQYF
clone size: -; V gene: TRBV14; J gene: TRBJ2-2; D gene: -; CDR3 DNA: TGTGCCAGCAGCCAAACTAGGACCGGGGAGCTGTTTTTT; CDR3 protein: CASSQTRTGELFF
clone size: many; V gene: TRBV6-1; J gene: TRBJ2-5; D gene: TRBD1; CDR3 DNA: TGTGCCAGCAGTTCGACAGGGGGCCATGAGACCCAGTACTTC; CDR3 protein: CASSSTGGHETQYF
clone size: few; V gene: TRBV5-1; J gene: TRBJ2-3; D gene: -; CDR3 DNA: TGCGCCAGCAGCAAGAAGGCCCTCGCAGATACGCAGTATTTT; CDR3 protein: CASSKKALADTQYF
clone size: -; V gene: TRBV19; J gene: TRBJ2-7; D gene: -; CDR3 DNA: TGTGCCAGTAGTGCGACCGGGACTTGGAACGAGCAGTACTTC; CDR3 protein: CASSATGTWNEQYF
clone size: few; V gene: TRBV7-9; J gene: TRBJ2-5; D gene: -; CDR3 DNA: TGTGCCAGCAGCACCCTACGAGGGGGGCAGTTGGAGACCCAGTACTTC; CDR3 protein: CASSTLRGGQLETQYF
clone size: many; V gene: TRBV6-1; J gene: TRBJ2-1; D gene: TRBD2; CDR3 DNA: TGTGCCAGCGTACCTCCACTAGCGGCCCCATACAATGAGCAGTTCTTC; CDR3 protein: CASVPPLAAPYNEQFF
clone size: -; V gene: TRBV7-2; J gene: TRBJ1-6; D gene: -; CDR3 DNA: TGTGCCAGCAGGCTGGACCTTAATTCACCCCTCCACTTT; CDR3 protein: CASRLDLNSPLHF
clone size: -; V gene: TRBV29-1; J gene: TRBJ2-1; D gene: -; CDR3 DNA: TGCAGCGACGCCGTTGGTGACTCCTACAATGAGCAGTTCTTC; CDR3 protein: CSDAVGDSYNEQFF
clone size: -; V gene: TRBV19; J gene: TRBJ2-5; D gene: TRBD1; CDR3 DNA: TGTGCCAGTAGCAATCAGACCGGGACAGGGGGCCAAGAGACCCAGTACTTC; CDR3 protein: CASSNQTGTGGQETQYF
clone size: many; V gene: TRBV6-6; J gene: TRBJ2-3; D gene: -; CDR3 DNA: TGTGCCAGCAGCCCCCACCGGGGAGTCGGAGATACGCAGTATTTT; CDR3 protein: CASSPHRGVGDTQYF
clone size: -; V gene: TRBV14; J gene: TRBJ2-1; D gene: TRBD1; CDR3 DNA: TGTGCCAGCAGCCAAGATGGGACAGTTGGGAATGAGCAGTTCTTC; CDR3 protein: CASSQDGTVGNEQFF
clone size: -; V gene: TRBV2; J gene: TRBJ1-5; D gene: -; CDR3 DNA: TGTGCCAGCACCCCGGGTATCGGTCAGCCCCAGCATTTT; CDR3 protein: CASTPGIGQPQHF
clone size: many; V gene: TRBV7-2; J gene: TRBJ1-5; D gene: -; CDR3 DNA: TGTGCCAGCAGCTTAAGTCAGCTTTCTCAGCCCCAGCATTTT; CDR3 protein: CASSLSQLSQPQHF
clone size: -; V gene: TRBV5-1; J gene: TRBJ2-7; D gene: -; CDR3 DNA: TGCGCCAGCAGCTTGGATTACTACGAGCAGTACTTC; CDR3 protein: CASSLDYYEQYF
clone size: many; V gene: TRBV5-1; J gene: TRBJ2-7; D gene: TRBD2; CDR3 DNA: TGCGCCAGCACCGGGACTACCCGATATAACGAGCAGTACTTC; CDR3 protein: CASTGTTRYNEQYF
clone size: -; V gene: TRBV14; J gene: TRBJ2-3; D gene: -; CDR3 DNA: TGTGCCAGCAGCCAAGACCCGGATAAAGGGGCAGATACGCAGTATTTT; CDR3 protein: CASSQDPDKGADTQYF
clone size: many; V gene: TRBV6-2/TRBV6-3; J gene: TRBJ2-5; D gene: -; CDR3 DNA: TGTGCCAGCAGGGACATTCAAGAGACCCAGTACTTC; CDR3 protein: CASRDIQETQYF
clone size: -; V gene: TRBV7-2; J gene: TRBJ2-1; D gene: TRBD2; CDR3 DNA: TGTGCCAGCAGCTCCAGAGCCCTAGCGGGGGGATCCTACAATGAGCAGTTCTTC; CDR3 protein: CASSSRALAGGSYNEQFF
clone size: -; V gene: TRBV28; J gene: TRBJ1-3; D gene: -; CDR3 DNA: TGTGCCAGCAGTTTTCGGGGCTCTGGAAACACCATATATTTT; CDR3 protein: CASSFRGSGNTIYF
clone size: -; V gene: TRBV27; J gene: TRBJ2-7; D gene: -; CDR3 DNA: TGTGCCAGCAGTCTTCGGGACGAACGATCCTACGAGCAGTACTTC; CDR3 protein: CASSLRDERSYEQYF
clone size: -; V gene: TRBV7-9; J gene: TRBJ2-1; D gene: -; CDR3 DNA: TGTGCCAGCAGCTGGGACATCAATGAGCAGTTCTTC; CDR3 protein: CASSWDINEQFF
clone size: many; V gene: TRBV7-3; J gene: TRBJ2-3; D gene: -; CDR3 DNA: TGTGCCAGCAGCTTTGGACAGCCCACAGATACGCAGTATTTT; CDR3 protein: CASSFGQPTDTQYF
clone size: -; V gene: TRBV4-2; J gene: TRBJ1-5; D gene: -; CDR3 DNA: TGTGCCAGCAGCCAAGATCCAACAGGGAATAGCAATCAGCCCCAGCATTTT; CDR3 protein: CASSQDPTGNSNQPQHF
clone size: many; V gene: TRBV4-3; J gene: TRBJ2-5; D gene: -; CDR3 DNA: TGCGCCAGCAGCCAAGATCGGGGGAGGATTGAGACCCAGTACTTC; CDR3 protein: CASSQDRGRIETQYF
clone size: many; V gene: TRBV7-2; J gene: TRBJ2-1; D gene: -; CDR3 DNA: TGTGCCAGCAGCCAGTCGGCGGATCTCTACAATGAGCAGTTCTTC; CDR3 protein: CASSQSADLYNEQFF
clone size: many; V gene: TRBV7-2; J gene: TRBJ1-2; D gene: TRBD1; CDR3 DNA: TGTGCCAGCAGCTTAGAACAGGGGAGAGGCTATGGCTACACCTTC; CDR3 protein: CASSLEQGRGYGYTF
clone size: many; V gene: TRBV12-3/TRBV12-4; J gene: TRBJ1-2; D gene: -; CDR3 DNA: TGTGCCAGCAGTTTGCAGGGGCGAAGTAACTATGGCTACACCTTC; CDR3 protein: CASSLQGRSNYGYTF
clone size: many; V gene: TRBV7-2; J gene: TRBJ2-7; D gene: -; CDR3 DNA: TGTGCCAGCAGTTCTGCGGGTTACGAGCAGTACTTC; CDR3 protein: CASSSAGYEQYF
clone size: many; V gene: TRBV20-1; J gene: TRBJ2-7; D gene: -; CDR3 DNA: TGCAGTGCTAGGGGAACATTCTACGAGCAGTACTTC; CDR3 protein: CSARGTFYEQYF
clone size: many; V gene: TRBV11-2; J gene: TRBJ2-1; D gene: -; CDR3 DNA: TGTGCCAGCAGCTTAAGAGATAGCTCCTACAATGAGCAGTTCTTC; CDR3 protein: CASSLRDSSYNEQFF
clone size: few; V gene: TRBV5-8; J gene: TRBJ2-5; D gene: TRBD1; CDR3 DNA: TGTGCCAGCAGCGGATGGGACAGCAGAGAGGAGACCCAGTACTTC; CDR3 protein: CASSGWDSREETQYF
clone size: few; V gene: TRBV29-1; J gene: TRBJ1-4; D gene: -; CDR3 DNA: TGCAGCGGTTACGGGGGTGGCGAAAAACTGTTTTTT; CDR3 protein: CSGYGGGEKLFF
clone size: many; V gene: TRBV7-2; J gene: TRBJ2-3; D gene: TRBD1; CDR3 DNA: TGTGCCAGCAGCTTGGACAGGGCTACGCAGTATTTT; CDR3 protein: CASSLDRATQYF
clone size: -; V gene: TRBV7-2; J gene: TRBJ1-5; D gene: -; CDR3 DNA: TGTGCCAGCTTGCAGAGGGGTAGCAATCAGCCCCAGCATTTT; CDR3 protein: CASLQRGSNQPQHF
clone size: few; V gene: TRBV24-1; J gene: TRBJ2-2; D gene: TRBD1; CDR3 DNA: TGTGCCACCAGTGACTGGACAGGGGGCGAGACCGGGGAGCTGTTTTTT; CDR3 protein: CATSDWTGGETGELFF
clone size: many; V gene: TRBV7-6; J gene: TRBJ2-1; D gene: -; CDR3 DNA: TGTGCCAGCAGTAAGGGGGGGGGGGCCTACAATGAGCAGTTCTTC; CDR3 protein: CASSKGGGAYNEQFF
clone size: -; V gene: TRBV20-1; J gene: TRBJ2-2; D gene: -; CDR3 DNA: TGCAGTGCTAGAGGACTAGAAAGCACCGGGGAGCTGTTTTTT; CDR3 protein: CSARGLESTGELFF
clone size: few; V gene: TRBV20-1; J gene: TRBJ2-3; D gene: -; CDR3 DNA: TGCAGTGCACCCAGGGGAGATACGCAGTATTTT; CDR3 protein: CSAPRGDTQYF
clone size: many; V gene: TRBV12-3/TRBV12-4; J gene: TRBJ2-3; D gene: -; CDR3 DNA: TGTGCCAGCAGGGGAGGGGGGACTAGCACAGATACGCAGTATTTT; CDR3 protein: CASRGGGTSTDTQYF